This TCR beta chain comes out of a study of PD-L1 blockade in urothelial cancer. Study background: Male sex and bladder-origin urothelial cancer were recorded for about 85% of the roughly 30 patients.

Some clones are missing from TCRdb's copy, which holds only in-frame ones; the method was immunoSEQ multiplex PCR. The repertoire holds roughly 120,000 clones, with approximately 90% as singletons. Documented time point: peripheral blood 6 weeks after treatment start. Sample contribution per patient ranged from 1 to 8, covering pretreatment and on-treatment. The ends were cut back, 4 bases at V and 10 bases at J, with 18 bases in the middle. Germline lookup yields CDR1 SGHDT and CDR2 YYEEEE. CDR3 length: 14 amino acids. The chain employs TRBV5-6 and TRBJ2-1, with a possible D match to TRBD1 (5 bases). This sequence originates from a man aged 55 to 70 with urothelial cancer. The material was PBMCs, obtained around atezolizumab (anti-PD-L1) treatment. CDR3 in DNA: TGTGCCAGCAGCCCAATCTCAGGCAGGGTCGAGCAGTTCTTC. Translated: CASSPISGRVEQFF. The whole variable domain, remainder taken from reference TRBV5-6 and TRBJ2-1, is DAGVTQSPTHLIKTRGQQVTLRCSPKSGHDTVSWYQQALGQGPQFIFQYYEEEERQRGNFPDRFSGHQFPNYSSELNVNALLLGDSALYLCASSPISGRVEQFFGPGTRLTVL.